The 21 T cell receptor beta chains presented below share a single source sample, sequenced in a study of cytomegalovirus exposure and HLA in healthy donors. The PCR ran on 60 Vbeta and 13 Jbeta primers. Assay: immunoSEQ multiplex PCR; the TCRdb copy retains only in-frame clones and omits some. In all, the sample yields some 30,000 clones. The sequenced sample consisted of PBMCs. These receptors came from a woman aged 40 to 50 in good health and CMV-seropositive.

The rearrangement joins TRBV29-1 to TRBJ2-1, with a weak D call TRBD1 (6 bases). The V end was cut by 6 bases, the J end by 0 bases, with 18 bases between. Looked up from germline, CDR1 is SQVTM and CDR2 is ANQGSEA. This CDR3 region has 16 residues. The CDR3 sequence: CSVGPLRGYSYNEQFF. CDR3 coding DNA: TGCAGCGTAGGGCCACTAAGGGGGTACTCCTACAATGAGCAGTTCTTC.

This CDR3 is CASSLGGGRDTEAFF. In DNA, the CDR3 is TGTGCCAGCAGTCTTGGGGGGGGCCGTGACACTGAAGCTTTCTTT. The genes are TRBV13 and TRBJ1-1, with D maybe TRBD1 (6 bases). The CDR3 is 15 amino acids. V shed 6 bases and J shed 3 bases, with 17 bases lying between them. Looked up from germline, CDR1 is PRHDT and CDR2 is FYEKMQ (reference sequence).

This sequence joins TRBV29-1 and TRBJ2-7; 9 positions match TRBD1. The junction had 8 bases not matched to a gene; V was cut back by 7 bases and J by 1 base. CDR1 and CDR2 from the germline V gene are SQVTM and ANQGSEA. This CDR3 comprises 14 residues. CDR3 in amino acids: CSATDRGRSYEQYF. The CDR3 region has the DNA TGCAGCGCTACGGACAGGGGAAGATCCTACGAGCAGTACTTC.

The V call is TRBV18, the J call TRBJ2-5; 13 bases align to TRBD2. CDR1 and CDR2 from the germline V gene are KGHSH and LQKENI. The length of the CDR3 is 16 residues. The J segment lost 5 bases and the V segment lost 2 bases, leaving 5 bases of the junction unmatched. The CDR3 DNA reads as TGTGCCAGCTCACCAGGACTAGCGGGAGCAAGGGAGACCCAGTACTTC. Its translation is CASSPGLAGARETQYF.

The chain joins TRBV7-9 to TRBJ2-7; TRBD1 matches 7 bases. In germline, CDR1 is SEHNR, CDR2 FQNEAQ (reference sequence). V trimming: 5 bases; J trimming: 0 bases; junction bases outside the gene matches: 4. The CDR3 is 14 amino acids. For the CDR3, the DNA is TGTGCCAGCAGCCGACAGGGTTCCTCCTACGAGCAGTACTTC. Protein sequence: CASSRQGSSYEQYF.

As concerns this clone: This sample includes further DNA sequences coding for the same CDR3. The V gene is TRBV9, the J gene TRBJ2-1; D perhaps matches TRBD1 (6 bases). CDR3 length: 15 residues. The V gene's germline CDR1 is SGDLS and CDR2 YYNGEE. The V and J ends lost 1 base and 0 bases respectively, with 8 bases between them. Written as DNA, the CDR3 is TGTGCCAGCAGCGTACGGGACATCTCCTACAATGAGCAGTTCTTC. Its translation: CASSVRDISYNEQFF.

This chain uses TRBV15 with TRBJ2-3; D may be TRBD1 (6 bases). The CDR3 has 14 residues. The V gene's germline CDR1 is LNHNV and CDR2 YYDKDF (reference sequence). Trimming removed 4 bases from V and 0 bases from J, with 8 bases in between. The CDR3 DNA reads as TGTGCCACCAGCACCGGACAGAGCACAGATACGCAGTATTTT. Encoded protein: CATSTGQSTDTQYF. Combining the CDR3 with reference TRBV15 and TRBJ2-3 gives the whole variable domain DAMVIQNPRYQVTQFGKPVTLSCSQTLNHNVMYWYQQKSSQAPKLLFHYYDKDFNNEADTPDNFQSRRPNTSFCFLDIRSPGLGDTAMYLCATSTGQSTDTQYFGPGTRLTVL.

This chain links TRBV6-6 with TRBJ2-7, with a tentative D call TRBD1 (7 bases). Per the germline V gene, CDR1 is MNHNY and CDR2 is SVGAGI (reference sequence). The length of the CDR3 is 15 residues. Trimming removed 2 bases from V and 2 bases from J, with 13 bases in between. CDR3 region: CASSYGAGQTYEQYF. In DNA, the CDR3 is TGTGCCAGCAGTTACGGGGCGGGACAGACCTACGAGCAGTACTTC.

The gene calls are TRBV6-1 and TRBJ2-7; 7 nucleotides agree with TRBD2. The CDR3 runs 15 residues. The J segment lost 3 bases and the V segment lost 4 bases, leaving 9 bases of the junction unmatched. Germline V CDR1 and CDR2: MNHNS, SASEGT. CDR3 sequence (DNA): TGTGCCAGCAGTGTTTGGCTAGCGGAGGGCTACGAGCAGTACTTC. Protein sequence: CASSVWLAEGYEQYF.

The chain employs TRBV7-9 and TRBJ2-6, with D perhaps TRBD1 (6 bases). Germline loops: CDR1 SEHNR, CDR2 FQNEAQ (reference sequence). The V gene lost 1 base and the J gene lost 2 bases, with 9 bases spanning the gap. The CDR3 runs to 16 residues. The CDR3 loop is CASSLGAGAGANVLTF. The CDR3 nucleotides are TGTGCCAGCAGCTTAGGGGCAGGGGCTGGGGCCAACGTCCTGACTTTC. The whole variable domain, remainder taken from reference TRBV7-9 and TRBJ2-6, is DTGVSQNPRHKITKRGQNVTFRCDPISEHNRLYWYRQTLGQGPEFLTYFQNEAQLEKSRLLSDRFSAERPKGSFSTLEIQRTEQGDSAMYLCASSLGAGAGANVLTFGAGSRLTVL.

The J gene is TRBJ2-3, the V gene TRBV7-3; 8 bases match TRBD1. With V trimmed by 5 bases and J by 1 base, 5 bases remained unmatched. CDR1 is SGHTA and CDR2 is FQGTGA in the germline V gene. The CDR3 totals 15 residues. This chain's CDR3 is CASSPDRGGTDTQYF. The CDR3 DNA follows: TGTGCCAGCAGCCCTGACAGGGGAGGCACAGATACGCAGTATTTT.

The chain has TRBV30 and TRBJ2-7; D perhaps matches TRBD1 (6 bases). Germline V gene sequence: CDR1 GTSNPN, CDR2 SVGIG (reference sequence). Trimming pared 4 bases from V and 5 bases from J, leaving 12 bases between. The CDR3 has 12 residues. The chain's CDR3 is CAWTAGADEQYF. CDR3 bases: TGTGCCTGGACGGCAGGGGCCGACGAGCAGTACTTC.

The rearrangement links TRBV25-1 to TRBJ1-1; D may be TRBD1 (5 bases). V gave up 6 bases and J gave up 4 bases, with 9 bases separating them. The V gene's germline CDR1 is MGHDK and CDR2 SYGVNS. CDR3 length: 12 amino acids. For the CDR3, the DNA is TGTGCCAGCAGCATTCAGGGCACTGAAGCTTTCTTT. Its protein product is CASSIQGTEAFF.

CDR3 coding DNA: TGTGCCAGCAGGATAGCGGGAGTCGAGTTCTTC. Translating gives CASRIAGVEFF. The genes are TRBV2 and TRBJ2-1; the match to TRBD2 covers 9 bases. The germline gives CDR1 SNHLY, CDR2 FYNNEI. The V gene end was trimmed by 6 bases and the J gene end by 14 bases; junction bases not matched to a gene: 5. CDR3 length: 11 amino acids.

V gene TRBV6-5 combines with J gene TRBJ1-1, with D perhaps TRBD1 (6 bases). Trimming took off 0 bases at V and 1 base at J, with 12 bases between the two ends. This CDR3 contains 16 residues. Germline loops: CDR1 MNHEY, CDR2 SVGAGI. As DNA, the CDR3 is TGTGCCAGCAGTTACTCGTTCGGACAGAAGAACACTGAAGCTTTCTTT. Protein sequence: CASSYSFGQKNTEAFF.

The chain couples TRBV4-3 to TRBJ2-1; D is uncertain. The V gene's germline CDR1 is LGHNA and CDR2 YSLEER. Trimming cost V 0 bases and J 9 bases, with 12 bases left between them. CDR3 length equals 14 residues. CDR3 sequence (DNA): TGCGCCAGCAGCCAAGAGGCGGCTACCGGTGAGCAGTTCTTC. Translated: CASSQEAATGEQFF.

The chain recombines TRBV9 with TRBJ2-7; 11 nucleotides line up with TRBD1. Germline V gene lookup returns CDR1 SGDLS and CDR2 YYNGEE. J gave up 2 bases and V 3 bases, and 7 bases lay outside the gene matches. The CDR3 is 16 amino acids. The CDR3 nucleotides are TGTGCCAGCAGCGCCGGCGGGACAGGGGGGACCTACGAGCAGTACTTC. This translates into CASSAGGTGGTYEQYF.

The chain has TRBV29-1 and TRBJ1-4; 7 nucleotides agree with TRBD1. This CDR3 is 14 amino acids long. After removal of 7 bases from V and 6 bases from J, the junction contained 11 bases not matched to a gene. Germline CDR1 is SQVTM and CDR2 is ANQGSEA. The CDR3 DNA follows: TGCAGCGCCCAGAGGGGTCAGGGGGATGAAAAACTGTTTTTT. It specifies CSAQRGQGDEKLFF.

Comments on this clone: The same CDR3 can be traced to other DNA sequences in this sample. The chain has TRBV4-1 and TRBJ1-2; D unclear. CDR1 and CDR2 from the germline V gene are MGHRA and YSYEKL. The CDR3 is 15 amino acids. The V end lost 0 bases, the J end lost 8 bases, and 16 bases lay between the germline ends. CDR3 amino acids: CASSQDISGTWGYTF. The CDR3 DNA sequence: TGCGCCAGCAGCCAAGATATATCGGGAACGTGGGGCTACACCTTC.

CDR3 sequence (DNA): TGTGCCAGCAGCTTAATGGCCCCTTCGTCGCCCCAGCATTTT. This encodes CASSLMAPSSPQHF. The rearrangement links TRBV7-2 to TRBJ1-5; D not resolved. Germline V CDR1 and CDR2: SGHTA, FQGNSA. CDR3 length: 14 residues. V lost 2 bases and J 9 bases, leaving 14 bases between the germline ends.

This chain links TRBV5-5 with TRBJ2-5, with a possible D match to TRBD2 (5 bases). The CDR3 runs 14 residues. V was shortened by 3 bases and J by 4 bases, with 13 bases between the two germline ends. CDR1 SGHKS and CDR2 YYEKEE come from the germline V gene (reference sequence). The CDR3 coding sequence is TGTGCCAGCAGCTCACCGGGAAGCCGAGAGACCCAGTACTTC. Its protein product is CASSSPGSRETQYF.